This T cell receptor (beta chain) comes out of a study of blood T cell repertoires in COVID-19. Background on the study: Italy, Spain and the United States were the sources of the convalescent and acute COVID-19 samples.

Generated by immunoSEQ multiplex PCR, the TCRdb table keeps only in-frame clones and is missing some. The table lists about 160,000 clones, approximately 86% of them singletons. Seattle-derived patients entered the study during active infection and were followed longitudinally. The V and J ends lost 4 bases and 6 bases respectively, with 14 bases between them. This CDR3 region has 14 residues. The V gene's germline CDR1 is SGHTA and CDR2 FQGTGA. The sequence was collected from a man older than 75 with COVID-19, enrolled during active disease. Material for sequencing was peripheral blood. The chain uses TRBV7-3 and TRBJ2-3; no definite D call. CDR3 protein: CASSSTIGGDTQYF. In nucleotides, the CDR3 is TGTGCCAGCAGCTCCACAATAGGCGGCGATACGCAGTATTTT.